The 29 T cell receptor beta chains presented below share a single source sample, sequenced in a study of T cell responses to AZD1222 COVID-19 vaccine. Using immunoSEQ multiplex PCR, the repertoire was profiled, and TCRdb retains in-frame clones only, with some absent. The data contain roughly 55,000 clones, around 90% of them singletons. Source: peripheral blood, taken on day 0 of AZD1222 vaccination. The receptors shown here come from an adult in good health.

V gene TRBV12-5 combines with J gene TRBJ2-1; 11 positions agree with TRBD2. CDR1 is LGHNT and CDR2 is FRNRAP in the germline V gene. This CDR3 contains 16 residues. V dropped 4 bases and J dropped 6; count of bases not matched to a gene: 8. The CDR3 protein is CASGSTGTSGLNEQFF. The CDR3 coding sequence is TGTGCTAGTGGTTCAACCGGGACTAGCGGCCTCAATGAGCAGTTCTTC. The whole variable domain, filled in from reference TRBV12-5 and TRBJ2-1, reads DARVTQTPRHKVTEMGQEVTMRCQPILGHNTVFWYRQTMMQGLELLAYFRNRAPLDDSGMPKDRFSAEMPDATLATLKIQPSEPRDSAVYFCASGSTGTSGLNEQFFGPGTRLTVL.

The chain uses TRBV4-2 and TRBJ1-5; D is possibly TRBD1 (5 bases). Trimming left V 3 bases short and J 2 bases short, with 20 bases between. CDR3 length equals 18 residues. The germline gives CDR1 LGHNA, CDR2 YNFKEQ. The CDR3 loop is CASSQAPHGDGGNQPQHF. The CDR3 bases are TGTGCCAGCAGCCAGGCCCCACACGGGGACGGGGGCAATCAGCCCCAGCATTTT.

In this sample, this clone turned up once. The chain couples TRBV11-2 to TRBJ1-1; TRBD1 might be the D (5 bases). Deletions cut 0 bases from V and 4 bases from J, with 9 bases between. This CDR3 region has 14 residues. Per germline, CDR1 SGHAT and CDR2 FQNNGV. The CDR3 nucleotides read TGTGCCAGCAGCTTAGATACCGGGGGCACTGAAGCTTTCTTT. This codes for CASSLDTGGTEAFF.

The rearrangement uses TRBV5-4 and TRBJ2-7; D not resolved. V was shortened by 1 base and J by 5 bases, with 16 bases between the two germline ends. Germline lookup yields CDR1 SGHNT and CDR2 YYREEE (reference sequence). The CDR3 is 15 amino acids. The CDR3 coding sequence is TGTGCCAGCAGCTTGTCCCCCGCTAGTACTCACGAGCAGTACTTC. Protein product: CASSLSPASTHEQYF.

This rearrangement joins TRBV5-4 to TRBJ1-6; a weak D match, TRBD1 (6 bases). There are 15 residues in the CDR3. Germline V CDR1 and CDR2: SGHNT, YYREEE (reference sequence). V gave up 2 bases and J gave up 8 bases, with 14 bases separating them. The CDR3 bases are TGTGCCAGCAGCTTATCGACAGGCAAGGATTCACCCCTCCACTTT. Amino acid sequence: CASSLSTGKDSPLHF. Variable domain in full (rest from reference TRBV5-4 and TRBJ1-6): ETGVTQSPTHLIKTRGQQVTLRCSSQSGHNTVSWYQQALGQGPQFIFQYYREEENGRGNFPPRFSGLQFPNYSSELNVNALELDDSALYLCASSLSTGKDSPLHFGNGTRLTVT.

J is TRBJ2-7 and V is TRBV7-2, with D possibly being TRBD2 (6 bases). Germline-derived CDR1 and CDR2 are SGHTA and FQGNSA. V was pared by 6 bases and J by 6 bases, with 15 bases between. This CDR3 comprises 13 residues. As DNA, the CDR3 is TGTGCCAGCAGGGTGGAGGGGAAGGGCGAGCAGTACTTC. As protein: CASRVEGKGEQYF.

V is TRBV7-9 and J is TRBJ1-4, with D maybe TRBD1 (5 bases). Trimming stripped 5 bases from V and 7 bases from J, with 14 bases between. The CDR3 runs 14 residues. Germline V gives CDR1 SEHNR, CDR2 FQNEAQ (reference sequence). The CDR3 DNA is TGTGCCAGCAGCCCTACTAGGGGCGTTGAAAAACTGTTTTTT. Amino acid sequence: CASSPTRGVEKLFF.

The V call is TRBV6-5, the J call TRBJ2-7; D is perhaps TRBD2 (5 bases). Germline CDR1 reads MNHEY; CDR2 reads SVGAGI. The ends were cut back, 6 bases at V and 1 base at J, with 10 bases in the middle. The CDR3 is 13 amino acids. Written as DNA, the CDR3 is TGTGCCAGCAGACCCGGGATTTCCTACGAGCAGTACTTC. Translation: CASRPGISYEQYF.

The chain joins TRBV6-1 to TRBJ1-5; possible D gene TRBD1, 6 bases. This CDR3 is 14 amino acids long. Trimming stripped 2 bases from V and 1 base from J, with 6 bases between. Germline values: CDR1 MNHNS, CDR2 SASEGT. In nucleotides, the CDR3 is TGTGCCAGCAGTGAACAGGGGAGCAATCAGCCCCAGCATTTT. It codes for CASSEQGSNQPQHF.

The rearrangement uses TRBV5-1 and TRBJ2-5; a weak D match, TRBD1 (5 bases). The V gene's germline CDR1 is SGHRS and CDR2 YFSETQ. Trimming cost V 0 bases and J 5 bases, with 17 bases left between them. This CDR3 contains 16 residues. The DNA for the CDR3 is TGCGCCAGCAGCTTGGAAAGCAGGGCTGGTATGGAGACCCAGTACTTC. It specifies CASSLESRAGMETQYF. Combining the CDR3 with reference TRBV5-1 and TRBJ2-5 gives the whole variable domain KAGVTQTPRYLIKTRGQQVTLSCSPISGHRSVSWYQQTPGQGLQFLFEYFSETQRNKGNFPGRFSGRQFSNSRSEMNVSTLELGDSALYLCASSLESRAGMETQYFGPGTRLLVL.

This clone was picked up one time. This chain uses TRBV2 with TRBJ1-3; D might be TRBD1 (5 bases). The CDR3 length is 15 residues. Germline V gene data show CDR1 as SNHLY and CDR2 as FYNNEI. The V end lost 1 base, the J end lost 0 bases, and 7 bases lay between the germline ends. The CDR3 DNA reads TGTGCCAGCAGTGAAGTCGGGGGCTCTGGAAACACCATATATTTT. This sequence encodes CASSEVGGSGNTIYF.

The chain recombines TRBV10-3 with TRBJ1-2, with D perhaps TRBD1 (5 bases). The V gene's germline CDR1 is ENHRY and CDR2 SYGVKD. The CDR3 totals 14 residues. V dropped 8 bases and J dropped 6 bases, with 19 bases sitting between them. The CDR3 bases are TGTGCCATCTTCAGTGGGGCGAGGGGAAATGGCTACACCTTC. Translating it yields CAIFSGARGNGYTF.

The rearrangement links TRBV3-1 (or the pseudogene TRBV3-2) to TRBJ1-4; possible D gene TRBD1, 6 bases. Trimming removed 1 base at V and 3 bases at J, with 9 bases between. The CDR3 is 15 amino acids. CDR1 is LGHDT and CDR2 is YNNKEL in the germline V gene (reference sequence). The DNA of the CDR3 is TGTGCCAGCAGCCAAGGGGGGGCGGCTAATGAAAAACTGTTTTTT. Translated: CASSQGGAANEKLFF.

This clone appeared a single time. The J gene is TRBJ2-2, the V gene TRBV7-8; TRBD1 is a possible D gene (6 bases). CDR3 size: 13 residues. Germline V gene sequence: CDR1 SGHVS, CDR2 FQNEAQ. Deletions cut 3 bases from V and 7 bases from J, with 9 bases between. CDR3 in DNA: TGTGCCAGCAGCTTGCTCAGGGGCGGGGAGCTGTTTTTT. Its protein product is CASSLLRGGELFF. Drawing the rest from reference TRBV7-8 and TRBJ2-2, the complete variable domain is GAGVSQSPRYKVAKRGQDVALRCDPISGHVSLFWYQQALGQGPEFLTYFQNEAQLDKSGLPSDRFFAERPEGSVSTLKIQRTQQEDSAVYLCASSLLRGGELFFGEGSRLTVL.

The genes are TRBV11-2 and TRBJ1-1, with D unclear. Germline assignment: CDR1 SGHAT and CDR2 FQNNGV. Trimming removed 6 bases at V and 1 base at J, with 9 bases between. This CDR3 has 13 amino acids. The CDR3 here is CASRSIGNTEAFF. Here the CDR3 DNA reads TGTGCCAGCAGGTCGATAGGGAACACTGAAGCTTTCTTT.

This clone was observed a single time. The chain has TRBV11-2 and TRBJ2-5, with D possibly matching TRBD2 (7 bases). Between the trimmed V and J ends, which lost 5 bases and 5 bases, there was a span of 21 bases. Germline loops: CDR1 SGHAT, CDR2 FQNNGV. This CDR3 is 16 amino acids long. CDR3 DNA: TGTGCCAGCAGCCTCGAGGGGGGGTTAATCGACGAGACCCAGTACTTC. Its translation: CASSLEGGLIDETQYF.

For the CDR3, the DNA is TGTGCCAGCAGCCCCGGGACAGTTGGCTACACCTTC. This sequence encodes CASSPGTVGYTF. V gene TRBV5-6 combines with J gene TRBJ1-2; 7 nucleotides agree with TRBD1. The CDR3 length is 12 residues. CDR1 SGHDT and CDR2 YYEEEE come from the germline V gene. Trimming took 4 bases from V and 7 from J; bases not matched to a gene: 4.

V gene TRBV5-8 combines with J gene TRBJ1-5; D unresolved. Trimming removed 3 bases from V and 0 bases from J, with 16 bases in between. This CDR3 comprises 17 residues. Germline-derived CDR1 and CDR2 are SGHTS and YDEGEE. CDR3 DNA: TGTGCCAGCAGCTCCTCCTTCCAGACTAATAGCAATCAGCCCCAGCATTTT. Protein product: CASSSSFQTNSNQPQHF.

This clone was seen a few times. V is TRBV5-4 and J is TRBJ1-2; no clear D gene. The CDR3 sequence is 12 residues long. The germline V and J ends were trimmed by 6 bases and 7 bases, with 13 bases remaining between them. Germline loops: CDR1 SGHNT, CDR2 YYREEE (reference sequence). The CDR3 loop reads CASTVLGGGYTF. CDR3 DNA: TGTGCCAGCACGGTTCTTGGAGGTGGCTACACCTTC.

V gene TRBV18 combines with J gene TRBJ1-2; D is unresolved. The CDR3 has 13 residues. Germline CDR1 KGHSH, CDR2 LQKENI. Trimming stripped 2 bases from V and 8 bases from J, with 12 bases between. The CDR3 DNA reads TGTGCCAGCTCACCAAGCGGCGAGGGAGGCTACACCTTC. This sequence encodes CASSPSGEGGYTF.

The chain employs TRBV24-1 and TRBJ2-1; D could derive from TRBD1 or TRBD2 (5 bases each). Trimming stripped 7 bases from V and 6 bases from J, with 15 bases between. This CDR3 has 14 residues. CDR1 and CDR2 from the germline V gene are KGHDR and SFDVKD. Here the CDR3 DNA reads TGTGCCACCAGCATCGGGACCCAGGGCAATGAGCAGTTCTTC. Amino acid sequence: CATSIGTQGNEQFF.

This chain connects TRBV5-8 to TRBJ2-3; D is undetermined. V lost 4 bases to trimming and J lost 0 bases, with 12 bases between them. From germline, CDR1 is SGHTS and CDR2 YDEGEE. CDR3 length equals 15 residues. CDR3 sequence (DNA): TGTGCCAGCAGCCCCTCTCTCGGTAGCACAGATACGCAGTATTTT. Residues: CASSPSLGSTDTQYF.

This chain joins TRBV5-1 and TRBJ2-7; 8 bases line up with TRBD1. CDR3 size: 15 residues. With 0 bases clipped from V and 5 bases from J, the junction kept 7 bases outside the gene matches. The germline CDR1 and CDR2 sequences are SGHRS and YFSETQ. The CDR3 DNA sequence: TGCGCCAGCAGCTTGGGTCAGGGGGCTCAGGACGAGCAGTACTTC. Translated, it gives CASSLGQGAQDEQYF.

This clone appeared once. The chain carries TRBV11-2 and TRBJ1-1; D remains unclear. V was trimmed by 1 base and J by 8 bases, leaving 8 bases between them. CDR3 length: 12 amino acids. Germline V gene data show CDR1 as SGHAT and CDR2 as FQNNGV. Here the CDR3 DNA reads TGTGCCAGCAGCTTAGGGGTGGGGGAAGCTTTCTTT. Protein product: CASSLGVGEAFF.

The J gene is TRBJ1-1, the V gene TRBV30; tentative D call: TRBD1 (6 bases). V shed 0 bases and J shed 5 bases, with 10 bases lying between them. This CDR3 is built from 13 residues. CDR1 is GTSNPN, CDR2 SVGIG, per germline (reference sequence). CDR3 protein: CAWSVERGTEAFF. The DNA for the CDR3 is TGTGCCTGGAGTGTAGAGAGGGGGACTGAAGCTTTCTTT.

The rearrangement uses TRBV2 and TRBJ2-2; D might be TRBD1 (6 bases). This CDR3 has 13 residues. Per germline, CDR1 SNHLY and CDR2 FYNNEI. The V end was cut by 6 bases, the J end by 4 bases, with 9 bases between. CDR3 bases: TGTGCCAGCAGGGCAGGGGTCACCGGGGAGCTGTTTTTT. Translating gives CASRAGVTGELFF.

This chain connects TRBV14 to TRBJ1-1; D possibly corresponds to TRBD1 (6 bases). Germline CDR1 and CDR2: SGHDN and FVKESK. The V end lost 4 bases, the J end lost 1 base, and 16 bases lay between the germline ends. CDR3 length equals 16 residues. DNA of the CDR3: TGTGCCAGCAGCCCCGGGACATGGGGAACGAACACTGAAGCTTTCTTT. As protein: CASSPGTWGTNTEAFF.

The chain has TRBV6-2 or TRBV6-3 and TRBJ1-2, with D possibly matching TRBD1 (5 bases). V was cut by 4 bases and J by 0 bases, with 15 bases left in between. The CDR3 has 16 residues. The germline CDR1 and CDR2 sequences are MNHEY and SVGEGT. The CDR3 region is CASSSGTSEANYGYTF. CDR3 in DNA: TGTGCCAGCAGTTCCGGGACTTCTGAAGCTAACTATGGCTACACCTTC.

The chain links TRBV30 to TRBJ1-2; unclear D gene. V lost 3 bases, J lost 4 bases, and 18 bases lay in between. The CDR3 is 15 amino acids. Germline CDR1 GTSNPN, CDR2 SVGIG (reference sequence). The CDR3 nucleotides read TGTGCCTGGAGAGTGCGGCAGTCACATTCCTATGGCTACACCTTC. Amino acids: CAWRVRQSHSYGYTF. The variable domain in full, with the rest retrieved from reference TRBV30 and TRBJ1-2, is SQTIHQWPATLVQPVGSPLSLECTVEGTSNPNLYWYRQAAGRGLQLLFYSVGIGQISSEVPQNLSASRPQDRQFILSSKKLLLSDSGFYLCAWRVRQSHSYGYTFGSGTRLTVV.